This TCR beta chain is from a study of blood T cell repertoires in COVID-19. Study background: Samples representing acute and convalescent COVID-19 were sourced from the United States, Italy and Spain.

The CDR3 has 15 amino acids. Trimming took 6 bases from V and 3 from J, leaving 14 bases between them. Germline V gives CDR1 SEHNR, CDR2 FQNEAQ (reference sequence). Sequencing was performed with immunoSEQ multiplex PCR; in TCRdb, only in-frame clones are kept and a portion is missing. The table has some 100,000 clones, over 75% seen once. The sequencing sample was made of peripheral blood. The chain is built from TRBV7-9 and TRBJ1-4; D might be TRBD1 (6 bases). The receptor was derived from a woman in her sixties or seventies with acute or convalescent COVID-19. The CDR3 bases are TGTGCCAGCAGGGGGGCCGGTTTTGCTAATGAAAAACTGTTTTTT. Its protein is CASRGAGFANEKLFF.